This entry describes one T cell receptor (beta chain). Its antigen remains unidentified. Sequencing used immunoSEQ multiplex PCR; TCRdb keeps in-frame clones, though not all of them. Of approximately 79,000 clones in the sample, approximately 82% are singletons; the top ten hold 0.65% to 0.85%. This entry is derived from a study of graft-versus-host responses after intestinal transplantation. V was cut by 7 bases and J by 10 bases, with 14 bases left in between. The germline V gene encodes CDR1 MNHEY and CDR2 SMNVEV (reference sequence). CDR3 size: 13 residues. The source was unstimulated CD4+ T cells sorted from spleen or lymph node cells, collected before intestinal transplant. This receptor was obtained from a human donor who received an intestinal transplant. The chain links TRBV27 to TRBJ1-6; D is perhaps TRBD1 (6 bases). For the CDR3, the DNA is TGTGCCAGCAAGGGCAGGGGTGAATCACCCCTCCACTTT. Translation gives CASKGRGESPLHF.